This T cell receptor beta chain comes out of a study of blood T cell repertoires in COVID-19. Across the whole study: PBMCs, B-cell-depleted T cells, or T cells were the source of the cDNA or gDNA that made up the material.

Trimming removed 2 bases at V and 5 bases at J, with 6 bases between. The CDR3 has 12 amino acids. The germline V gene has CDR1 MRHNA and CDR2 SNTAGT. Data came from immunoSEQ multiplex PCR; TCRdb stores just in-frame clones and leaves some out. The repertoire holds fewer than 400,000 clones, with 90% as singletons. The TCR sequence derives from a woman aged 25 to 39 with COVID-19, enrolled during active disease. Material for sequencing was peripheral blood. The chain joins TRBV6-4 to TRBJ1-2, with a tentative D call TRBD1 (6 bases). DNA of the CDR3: TGTGCCAGCAGTGACGGGACATATGGCTACACCTTC. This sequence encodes CASSDGTYGYTF.